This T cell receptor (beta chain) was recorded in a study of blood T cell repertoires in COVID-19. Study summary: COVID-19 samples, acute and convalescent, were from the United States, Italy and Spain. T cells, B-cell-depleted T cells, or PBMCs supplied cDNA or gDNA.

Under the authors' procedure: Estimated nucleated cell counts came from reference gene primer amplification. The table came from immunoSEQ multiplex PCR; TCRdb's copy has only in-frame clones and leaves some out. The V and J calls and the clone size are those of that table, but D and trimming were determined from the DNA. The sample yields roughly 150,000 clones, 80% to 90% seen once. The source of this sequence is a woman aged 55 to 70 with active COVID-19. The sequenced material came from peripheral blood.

In DNA form, the CDR3 reads TGTGCCAGCAGCTTAGCGGCCAGGGCGGGGAGCGAGCAGTACTTC. Its protein product is CASSLAARAGSEQYF. This chain links TRBV7-8 with TRBJ2-7; maybe TRBD2 (6 bases). Germline CDR1 is SGHVS and CDR2 is FQNEAQ. The CDR3 runs 15 residues. Between the trimmed V and J ends, which lost 0 bases and 6 bases, there was a span of 15 bases.